This is a list of T cell receptor beta chains from one sample in a study of T cell repertoires in cytomegalovirus infection. TCRdb re-called the reads with MiXCR, one entry per CDR3 protein. The sample records roughly 990,000 distinct CDR3 sequences, roughly 30% being singletons. Their antigen targets remain unknown. The sequenced sample was cultured CD8+ T cells from PBMCs, obtained from culture after CMV antigen stimulation. The origin of the receptors is a human donor in good health (CMV status not recorded). Some clones in this sample may be carry-over from other donors' samples. CDR3s include the opening cysteine and the closing phenylalanine or tryptophan.

J: TRBJ2-3
V: TRBV24-1
CDR3: CATSDLNSKSTDTQYF

J: TRBJ2-3
V: TRBV28
CDR3: CASSLFVPAGGHYDMQYF

J: TRBJ1-1
V: TRBV12-3/TRBV12-4
CDR3: CASSRTEKNTEAFF

J: TRBJ1-4
V: TRBV7-9
CDR3: CASSIGGADEKLFF

J: TRBJ2-1
V: TRBV12-3/TRBV12-4
CDR3: CASSFMTYNEQFF

J: TRBJ2-2
V: TRBV27
CDR3: CASSWGAGETTGELFF

J: TRBJ2-1
V: TRBV6-5
CDR3: CASSTESSYNEQFF

J: TRBJ2-7
V: TRBV12-3/TRBV12-4
CDR3: CASRSDSASYEQYF

J: TRBJ2-5
V: TRBV12-3/TRBV12-4
CDR3: CASSLTLVEETQYF

J: TRBJ1-2
V: TRBV7-8
CDR3: CASSENRGTGPYGYTF

J: TRBJ2-5
V: TRBV7-8
CDR3: CASSLALPRETQYF

J: TRBJ2-5
V: TRBV7-6
CDR3: CASSFEKRRQETQYF

J: TRBJ2-5
V: TRBV6-6
CDR3: CASSYPRDSGETQYF

J: TRBJ1-4
V: TRBV7-9
CDR3: CASSLRGRGNEKLFF

J: TRBJ1-6
V: TRBV7-8
CDR3: CASSSSPRQGWNSPLHF

J: TRBJ2-2
V: TRBV3-1
CDR3: CASSRGSEGGDANTGELFF